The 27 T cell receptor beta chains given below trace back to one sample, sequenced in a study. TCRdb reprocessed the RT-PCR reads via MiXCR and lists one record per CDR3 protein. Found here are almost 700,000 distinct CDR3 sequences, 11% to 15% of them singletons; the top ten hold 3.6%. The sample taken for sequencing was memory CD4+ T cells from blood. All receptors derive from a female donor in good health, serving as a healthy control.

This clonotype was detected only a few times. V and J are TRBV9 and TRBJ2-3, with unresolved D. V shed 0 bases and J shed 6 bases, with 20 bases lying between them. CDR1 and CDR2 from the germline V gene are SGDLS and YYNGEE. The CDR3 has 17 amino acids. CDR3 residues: CASSVGGSRQSGDTQYF. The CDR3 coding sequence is TGTGCCAGCAGCGTAGGGGGTTCCCGGCAATCCGGTGATACGCAGTATTTT.

The CDR3 region has the DNA TGTGCCAGCAGCTTAGAGGGACATCGAATCGAAGCTTTCTTT. Amino acid sequence: CASSLEGHRIEAFF. The chain carries TRBV7-7 and TRBJ1-1, with a possible D match to TRBD1 (6 bases). The CDR3 covers 14 residues. The germline V and J ends were trimmed by 1 base and 8 bases, with 14 bases remaining between them. Germline V gene data show CDR1 as SSHAT and CDR2 as FNYEAQ (reference sequence).

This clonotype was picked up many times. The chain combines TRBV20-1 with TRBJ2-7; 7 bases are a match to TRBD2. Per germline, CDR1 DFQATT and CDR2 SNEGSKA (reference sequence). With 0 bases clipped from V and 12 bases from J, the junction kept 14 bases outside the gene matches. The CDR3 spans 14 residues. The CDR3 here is CSARDMGLAERLYF. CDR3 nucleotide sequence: TGCAGTGCTAGAGATATGGGCCTAGCGGAGAGGCTGTACTTC.

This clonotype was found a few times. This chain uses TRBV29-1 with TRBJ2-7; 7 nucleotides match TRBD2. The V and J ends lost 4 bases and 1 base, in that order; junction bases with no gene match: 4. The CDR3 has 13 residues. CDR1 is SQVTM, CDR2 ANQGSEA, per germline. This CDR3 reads CSVGASGSYEQYF. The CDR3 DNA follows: TGCAGCGTTGGGGCTAGCGGATCCTACGAGCAGTACTTC.

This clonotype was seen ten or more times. The CDR3 loop is CASSSEYGGYGYTF. CDR3 in DNA: TGTGCCAGCAGCTCAGAATACGGTGGCTATGGCTACACCTTC. The V and J genes are TRBV7-9 and TRBJ1-2; D is uncertain. This CDR3 has 14 residues. V was shortened by 4 bases and J by 4 bases, with 13 bases between the two germline ends. Germline assignment: CDR1 SEHNR and CDR2 FQNEAQ (reference sequence).

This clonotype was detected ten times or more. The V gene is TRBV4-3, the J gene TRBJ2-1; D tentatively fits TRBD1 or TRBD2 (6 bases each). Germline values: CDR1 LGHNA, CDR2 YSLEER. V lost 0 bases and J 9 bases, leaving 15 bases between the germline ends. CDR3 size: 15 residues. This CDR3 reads CASSQDWGARGEQFF. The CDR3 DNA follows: TGCGCCAGCAGCCAAGATTGGGGGGCAAGGGGTGAGCAGTTCTTC.

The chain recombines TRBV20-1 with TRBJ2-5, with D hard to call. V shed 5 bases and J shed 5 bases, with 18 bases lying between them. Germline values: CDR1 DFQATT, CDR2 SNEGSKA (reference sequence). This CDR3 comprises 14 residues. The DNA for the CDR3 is TGCAGTGCTGGCGAGCGCGTCCGCCTGGAGACCCAGTACTTC. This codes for CSAGERVRLETQYF.

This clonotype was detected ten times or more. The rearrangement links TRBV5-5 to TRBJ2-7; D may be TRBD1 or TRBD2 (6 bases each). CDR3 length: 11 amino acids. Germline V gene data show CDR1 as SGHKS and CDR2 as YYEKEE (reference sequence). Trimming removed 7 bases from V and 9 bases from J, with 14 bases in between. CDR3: CASAGEEVQYF. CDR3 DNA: TGTGCCAGCGCAGGGGAGGAGGTGCAGTACTTC. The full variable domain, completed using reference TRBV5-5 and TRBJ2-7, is DAGVTQSPTHLIKTRGQQVTLRCSPISGHKSVSWYQQVLGQGPQFIFQYYEKEERGRGNFPDRFSARQFPNYSSELNVNALLLGDSALYLCASAGEEVQYFGPGTRLTVT.

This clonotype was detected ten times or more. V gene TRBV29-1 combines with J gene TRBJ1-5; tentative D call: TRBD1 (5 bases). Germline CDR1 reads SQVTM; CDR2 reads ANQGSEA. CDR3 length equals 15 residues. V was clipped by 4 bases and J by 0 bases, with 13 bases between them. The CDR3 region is CSVGFGGNSNQPQHF. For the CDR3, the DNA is TGCAGCGTTGGTTTCGGGGGAAATAGCAATCAGCCCCAGCATTTT.

The CDR3: CASSSGGLNTGELFF. Written as DNA, the CDR3 is TGCGCCAGCAGCTCGGGGGGCTTGAACACCGGGGAGCTGTTTTTT. The rearrangement joins TRBV5-1 to TRBJ2-2, with a tentative D call TRBD2 (7 bases). From germline, CDR1 is SGHRS and CDR2 YFSETQ. This CDR3 comprises 15 residues. Trimming stripped 3 bases from V and 1 base from J, with 10 bases between.

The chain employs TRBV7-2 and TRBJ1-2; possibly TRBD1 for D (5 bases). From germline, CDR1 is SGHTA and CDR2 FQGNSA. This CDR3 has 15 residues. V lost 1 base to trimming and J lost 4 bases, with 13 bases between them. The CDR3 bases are TGTGCCAGCAGCTTAGTTGCAGGGAAGGGCTATGGCTACACCTTC. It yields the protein CASSLVAGKGYGYTF.

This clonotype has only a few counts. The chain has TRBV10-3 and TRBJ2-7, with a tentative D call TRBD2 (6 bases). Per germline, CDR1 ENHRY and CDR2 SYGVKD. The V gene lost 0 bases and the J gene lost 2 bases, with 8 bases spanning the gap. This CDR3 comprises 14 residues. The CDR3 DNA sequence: TGTGCCATCAGTGAGTCGACTAGTACCTACGAGCAGTACTTC. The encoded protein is CAISESTSTYEQYF.

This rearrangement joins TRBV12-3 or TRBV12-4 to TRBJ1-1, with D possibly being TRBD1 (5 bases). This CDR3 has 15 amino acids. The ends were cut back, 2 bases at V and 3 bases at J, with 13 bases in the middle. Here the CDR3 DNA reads TGTGCCAGCAGTTTATGGGGGGGAACGGACACTGAAGCTTTCTTT. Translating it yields CASSLWGGTDTEAFF.

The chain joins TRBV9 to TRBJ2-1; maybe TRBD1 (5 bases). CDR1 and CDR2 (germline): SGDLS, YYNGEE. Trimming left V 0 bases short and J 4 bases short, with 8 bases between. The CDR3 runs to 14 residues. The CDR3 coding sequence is TGTGCCAGCAGCGTAGATGACAGATACAATGAGCAGTTCTTC. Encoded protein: CASSVDDRYNEQFF.

DNA for the CDR3: TGCAGCCTGGAGGGGAGGGCCTACAATGAGCAGTTCTTC. Its translation: CSLEGRAYNEQFF. The chain combines TRBV29-1 with TRBJ2-1, with 7 bases identical to TRBD2. The CDR3 contains 13 residues. The V and J ends lost 8 bases and 2 bases, in that order; junction bases with no gene match: 6. Germline CDR1 and CDR2: SQVTM and ANQGSEA.

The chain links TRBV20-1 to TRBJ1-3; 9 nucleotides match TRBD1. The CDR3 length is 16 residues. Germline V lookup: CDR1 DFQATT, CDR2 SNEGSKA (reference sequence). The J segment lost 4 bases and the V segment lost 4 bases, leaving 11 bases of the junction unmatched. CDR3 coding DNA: TGCAGTGCTATGGGACAGGGTGTCGGTTCCGGAAACACCATATATTTT. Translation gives CSAMGQGVGSGNTIYF.

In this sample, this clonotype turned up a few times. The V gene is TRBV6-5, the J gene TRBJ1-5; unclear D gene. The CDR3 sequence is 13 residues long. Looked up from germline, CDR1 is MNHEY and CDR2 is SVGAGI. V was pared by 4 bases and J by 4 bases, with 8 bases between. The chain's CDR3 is CASSSVPNQPQHF. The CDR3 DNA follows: TGTGCCAGCAGTTCTGTGCCTAATCAGCCCCAGCATTTT.

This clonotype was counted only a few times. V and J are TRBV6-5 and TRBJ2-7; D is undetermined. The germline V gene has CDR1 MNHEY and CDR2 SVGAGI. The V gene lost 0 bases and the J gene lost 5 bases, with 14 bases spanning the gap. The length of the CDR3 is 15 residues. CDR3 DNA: TGTGCCAGCAGTTACTCGAGGCGCAGAAGAGACGAGCAGTACTTC. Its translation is CASSYSRRRRDEQYF.

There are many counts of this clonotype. The CDR3 DNA is TGTGCCAGCAGCACGGGGAGCTGGGAGACCCAGTACTTC. The encoded protein is CASSTGSWETQYF. The chain links TRBV7-2 to TRBJ2-5; possible D gene TRBD2, 5 bases. The V and J ends lost 5 bases and 5 bases respectively, with 12 bases between them. CDR3 length: 13 amino acids. Germline V lookup: CDR1 SGHTA, CDR2 FQGNSA.

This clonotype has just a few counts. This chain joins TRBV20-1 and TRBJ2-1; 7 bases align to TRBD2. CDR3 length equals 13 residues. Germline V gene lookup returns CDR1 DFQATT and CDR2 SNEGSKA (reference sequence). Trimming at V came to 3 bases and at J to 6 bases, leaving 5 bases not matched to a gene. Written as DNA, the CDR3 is TGCAGTGCTAGCGGGAGGTTCGGCAATGAGCAGTTCTTC. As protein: CSASGRFGNEQFF.

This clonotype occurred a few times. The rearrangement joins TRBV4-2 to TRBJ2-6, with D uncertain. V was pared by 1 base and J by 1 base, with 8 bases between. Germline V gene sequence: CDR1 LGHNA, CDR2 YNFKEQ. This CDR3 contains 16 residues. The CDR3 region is CASSQAVASGANVLTF. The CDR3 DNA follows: TGTGCCAGCAGCCAAGCGGTAGCTTCTGGGGCCAACGTCCTGACTTTC.

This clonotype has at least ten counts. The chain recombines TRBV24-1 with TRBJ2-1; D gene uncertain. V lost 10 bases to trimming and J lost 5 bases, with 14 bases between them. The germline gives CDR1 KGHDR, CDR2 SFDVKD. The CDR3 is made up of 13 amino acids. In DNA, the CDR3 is TGTGCCACGGGTGGGGATACGGACAATGAGCAGTTCTTC. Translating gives CATGGDTDNEQFF.

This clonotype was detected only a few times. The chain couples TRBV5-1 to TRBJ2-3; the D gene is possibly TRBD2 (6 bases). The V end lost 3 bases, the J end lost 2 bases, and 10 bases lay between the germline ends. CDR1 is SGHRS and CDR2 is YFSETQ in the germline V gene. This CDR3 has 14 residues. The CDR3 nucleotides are TGCGCCAGCAGCTCCCGGGGGACCACAGATACGCAGTATTTT. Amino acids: CASSSRGTTDTQYF. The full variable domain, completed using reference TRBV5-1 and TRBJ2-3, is KAGVTQTPRYLIKTRGQQVTLSCSPISGHRSVSWYQQTPGQGLQFLFEYFSETQRNKGNFPGRFSGRQFSNSRSEMNVSTLELGDSALYLCASSSRGTTDTQYFGPGTRLTVL.

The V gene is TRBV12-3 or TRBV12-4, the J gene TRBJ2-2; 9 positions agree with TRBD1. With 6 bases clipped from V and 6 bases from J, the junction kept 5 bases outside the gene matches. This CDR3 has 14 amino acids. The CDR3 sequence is CASRLTGGAGELFF. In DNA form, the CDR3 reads TGTGCCAGCAGACTGACAGGGGGGGCCGGGGAGCTGTTTTTT.

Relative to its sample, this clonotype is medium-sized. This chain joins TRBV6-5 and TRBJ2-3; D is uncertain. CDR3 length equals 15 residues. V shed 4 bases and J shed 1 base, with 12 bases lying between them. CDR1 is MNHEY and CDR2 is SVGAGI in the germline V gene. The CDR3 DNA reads TGTGCCAGCAGTTCAAGACCGCCAGGCACAGATACGCAGTATTTT. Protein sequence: CASSSRPPGTDTQYF.

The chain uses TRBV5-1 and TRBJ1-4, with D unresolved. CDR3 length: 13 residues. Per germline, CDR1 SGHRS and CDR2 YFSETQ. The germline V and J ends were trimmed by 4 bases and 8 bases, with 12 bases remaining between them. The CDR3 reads CASSPVGEEKLFF. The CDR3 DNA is TGCGCCAGCAGCCCCGTTGGGGAGGAAAAACTGTTTTTT.

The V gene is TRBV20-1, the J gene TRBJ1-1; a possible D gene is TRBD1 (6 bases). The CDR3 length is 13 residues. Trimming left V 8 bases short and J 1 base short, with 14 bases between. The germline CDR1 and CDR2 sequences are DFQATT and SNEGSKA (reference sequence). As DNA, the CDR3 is TGCAGTCCGAAAACGACAGGGAACACTGAAGCTTTCTTT. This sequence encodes CSPKTTGNTEAFF.